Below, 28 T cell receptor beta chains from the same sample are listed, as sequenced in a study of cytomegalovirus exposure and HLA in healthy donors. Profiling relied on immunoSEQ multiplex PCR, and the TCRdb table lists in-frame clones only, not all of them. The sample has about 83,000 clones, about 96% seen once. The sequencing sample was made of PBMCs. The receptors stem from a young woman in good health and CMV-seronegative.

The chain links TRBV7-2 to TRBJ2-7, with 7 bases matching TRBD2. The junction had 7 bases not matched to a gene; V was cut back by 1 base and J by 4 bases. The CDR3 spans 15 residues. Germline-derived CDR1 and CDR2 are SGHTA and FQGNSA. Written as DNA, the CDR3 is TGTGCCAGCAGCTTAGATCTAGCGGACCGATACGAGCAGTACTTC. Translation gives CASSLDLADRYEQYF.

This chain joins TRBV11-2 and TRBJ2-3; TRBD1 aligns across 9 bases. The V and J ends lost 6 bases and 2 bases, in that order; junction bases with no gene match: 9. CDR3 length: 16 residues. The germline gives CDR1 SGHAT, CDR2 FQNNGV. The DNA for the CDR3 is TGTGCCAGCAGGGGGGACAGGGCGGGAGTCACAGATACGCAGTATTTT. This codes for CASRGDRAGVTDTQYF.

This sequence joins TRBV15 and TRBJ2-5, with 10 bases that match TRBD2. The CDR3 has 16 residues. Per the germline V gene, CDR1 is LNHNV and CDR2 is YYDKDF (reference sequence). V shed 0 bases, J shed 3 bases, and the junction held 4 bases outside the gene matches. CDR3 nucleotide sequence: TGTGCCACCAGCAGAGATCGGCTAGCGGGAGAAGAGACCCAGTACTTC. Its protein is CATSRDRLAGEETQYF.

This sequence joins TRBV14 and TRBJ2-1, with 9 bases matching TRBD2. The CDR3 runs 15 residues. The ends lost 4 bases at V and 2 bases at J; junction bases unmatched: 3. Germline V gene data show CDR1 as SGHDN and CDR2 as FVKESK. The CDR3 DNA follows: TGTGCCAGCAGCCCCATAGCGGGAGCCTACAATGAGCAGTTCTTC. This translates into CASSPIAGAYNEQFF.

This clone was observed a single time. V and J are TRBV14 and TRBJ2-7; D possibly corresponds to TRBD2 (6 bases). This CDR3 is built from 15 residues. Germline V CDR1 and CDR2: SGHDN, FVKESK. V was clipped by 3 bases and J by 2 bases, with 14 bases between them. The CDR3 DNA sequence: TGTGCCAGCAGCCAGGGAAGCTCTAGCGCCTACGAGCAGTACTTC. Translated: CASSQGSSSAYEQYF.

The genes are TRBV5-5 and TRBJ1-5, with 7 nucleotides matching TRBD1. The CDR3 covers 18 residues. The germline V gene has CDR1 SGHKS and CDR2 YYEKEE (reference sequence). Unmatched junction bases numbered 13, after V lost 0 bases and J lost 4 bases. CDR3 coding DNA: TGTGCCAGCAGCTTGGGACGACAGGGAATCGGTTCTAATCAGCCCCAGCATTTT. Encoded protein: CASSLGRQGIGSNQPQHF.

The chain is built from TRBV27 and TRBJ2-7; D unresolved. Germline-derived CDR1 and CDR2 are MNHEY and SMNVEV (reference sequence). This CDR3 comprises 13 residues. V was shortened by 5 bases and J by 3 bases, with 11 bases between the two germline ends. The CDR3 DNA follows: TGTGCCAGCAGTCTATATCCGTACTACGAGCAGTACTTC. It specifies CASSLYPYYEQYF.

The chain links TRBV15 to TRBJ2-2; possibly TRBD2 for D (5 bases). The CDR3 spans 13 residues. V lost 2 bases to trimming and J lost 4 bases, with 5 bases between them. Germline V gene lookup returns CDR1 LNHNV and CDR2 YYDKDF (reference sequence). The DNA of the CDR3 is TGTGCCACCAGCAGAACTAGCACCGGGGAGCTGTTTTTT. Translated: CATSRTSTGELFF. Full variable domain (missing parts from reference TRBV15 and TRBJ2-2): DAMVIQNPRYQVTQFGKPVTLSCSQTLNHNVMYWYQQKSSQAPKLLFHYYDKDFNNEADTPDNFQSRRPNTSFCFLDIRSPGLGDTAMYLCATSRTSTGELFFGEGSRLTVL.

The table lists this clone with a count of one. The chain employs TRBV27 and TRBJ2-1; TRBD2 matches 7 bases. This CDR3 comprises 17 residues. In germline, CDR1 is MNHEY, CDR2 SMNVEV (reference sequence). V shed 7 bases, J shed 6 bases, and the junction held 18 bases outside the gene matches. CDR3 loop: CASTDQDPSGYTNEQFF. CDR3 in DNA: TGTGCCAGCACCGATCAAGACCCTAGCGGATACACCAATGAGCAGTTCTTC.

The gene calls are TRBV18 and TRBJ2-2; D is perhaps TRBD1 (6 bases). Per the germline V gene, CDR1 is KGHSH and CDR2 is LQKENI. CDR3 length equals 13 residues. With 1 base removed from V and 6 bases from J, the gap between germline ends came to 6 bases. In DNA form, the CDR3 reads TGTGCCAGCTCACCACAGGGGGCCGGGGAGCTGTTTTTT. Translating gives CASSPQGAGELFF.

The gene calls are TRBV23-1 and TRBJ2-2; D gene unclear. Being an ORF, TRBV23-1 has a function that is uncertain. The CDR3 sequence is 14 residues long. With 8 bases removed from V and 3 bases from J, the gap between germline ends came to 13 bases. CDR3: CASPCRSDTGELFF. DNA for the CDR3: TGCGCCAGCCCCTGCCGTTCAGACACCGGGGAGCTGTTTTTT.

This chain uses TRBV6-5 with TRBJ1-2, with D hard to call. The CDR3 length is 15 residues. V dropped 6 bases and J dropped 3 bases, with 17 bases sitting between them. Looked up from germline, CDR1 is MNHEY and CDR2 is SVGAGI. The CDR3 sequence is CASRDPKAGDYGYTF. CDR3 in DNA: TGTGCCAGCAGAGATCCCAAGGCAGGCGACTATGGCTACACCTTC.

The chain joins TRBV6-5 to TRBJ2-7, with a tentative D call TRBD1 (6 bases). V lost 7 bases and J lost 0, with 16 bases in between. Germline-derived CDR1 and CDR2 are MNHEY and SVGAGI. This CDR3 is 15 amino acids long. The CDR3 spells CASTKGVLSSYEQYF. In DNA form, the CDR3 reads TGTGCCAGCACAAAGGGGGTTTTAAGCTCCTACGAGCAGTACTTC.

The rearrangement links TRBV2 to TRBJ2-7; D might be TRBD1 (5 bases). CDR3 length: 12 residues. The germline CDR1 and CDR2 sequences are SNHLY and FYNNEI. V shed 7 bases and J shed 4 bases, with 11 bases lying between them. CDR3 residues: CASTSQGYEQYF. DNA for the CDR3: TGTGCCAGCACTAGTCAGGGTTACGAGCAGTACTTC. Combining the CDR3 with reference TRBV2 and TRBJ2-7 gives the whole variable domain EPEVTQTPSHQVTQMGQEVILRCVPISNHLYFYWYRQILGQKVEFLVSFYNNEISEKSEIFDDQFSVERPDGSNFTLKIRSTKLEDSAMYFCASTSQGYEQYFGPGTRLTVT.

The CDR3 nucleotides read TGCGCCAGCTCACGGGACTTCCATGAGACCCAGTACTTC. It codes for CASSRDFHETQYF. This chain uses TRBV10-2 with TRBJ2-5; possible D gene TRBD2, 6 bases. The CDR3 is made up of 13 amino acids. V lost 8 bases to trimming and J lost 5 bases, with 15 bases between them. Germline CDR1 reads WSHSY; CDR2 reads SAAADI.

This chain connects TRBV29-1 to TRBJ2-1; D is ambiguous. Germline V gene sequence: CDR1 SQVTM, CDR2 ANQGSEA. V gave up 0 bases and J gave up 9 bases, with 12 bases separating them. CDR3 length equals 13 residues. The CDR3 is CSVEDLLSGEQFF. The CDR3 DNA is TGCAGCGTTGAAGATCTCCTGTCGGGTGAGCAGTTCTTC.

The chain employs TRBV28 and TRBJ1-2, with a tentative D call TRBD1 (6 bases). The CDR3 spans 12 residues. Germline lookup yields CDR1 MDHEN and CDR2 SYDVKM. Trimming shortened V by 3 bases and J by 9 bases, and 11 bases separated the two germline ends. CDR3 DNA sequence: TGTGCCAGCAGTTTTAGGGGGGGAAGCTACACCTTC. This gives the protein CASSFRGGSYTF.

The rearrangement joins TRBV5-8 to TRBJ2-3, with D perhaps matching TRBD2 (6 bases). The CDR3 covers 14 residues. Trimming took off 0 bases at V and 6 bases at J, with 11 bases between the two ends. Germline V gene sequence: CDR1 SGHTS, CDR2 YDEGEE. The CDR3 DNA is TGTGCCAGCAGCTTGGCTCTTCGGGGGGATACGCAGTATTTT. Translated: CASSLALRGDTQYF. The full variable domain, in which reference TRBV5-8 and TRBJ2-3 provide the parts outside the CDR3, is EAGVTQSPTHLIKTRGQQATLRCSPISGHTSVYWYQQALGLGLQFLLWYDEGEERNRGNFPPRFSGRQFPNYSSELNVNALELEDSALYLCASSLALRGDTQYFGPGTRLTVL.

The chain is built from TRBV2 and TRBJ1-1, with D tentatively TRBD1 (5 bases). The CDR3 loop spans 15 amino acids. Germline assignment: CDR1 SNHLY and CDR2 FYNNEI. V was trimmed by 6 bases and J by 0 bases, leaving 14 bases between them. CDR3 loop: CASRTISGMNTEAFF. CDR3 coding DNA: TGTGCCAGCAGAACTATCTCAGGGATGAACACTGAAGCTTTCTTT.

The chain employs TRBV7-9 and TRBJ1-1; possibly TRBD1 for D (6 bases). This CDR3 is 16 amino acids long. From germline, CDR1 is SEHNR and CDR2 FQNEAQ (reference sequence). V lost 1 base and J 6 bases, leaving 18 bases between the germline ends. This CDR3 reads CASSLEVGGAEAEAFF. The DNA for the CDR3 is TGTGCCAGCAGCTTAGAAGTTGGGGGGGCGGAAGCTGAAGCTTTCTTT.

Written as DNA, the CDR3 is TGTGCCAGCAGTTTACCGGACAGCTATGGCTACACCTTC. Translating it yields CASSLPDSYGYTF. The chain uses TRBV28 and TRBJ1-2; TRBD1 is a possible D gene (6 bases). The ends were cut back, 2 bases at V and 4 bases at J, with 8 bases in the middle. This CDR3 contains 13 residues. Germline V gives CDR1 MDHEN, CDR2 SYDVKM.

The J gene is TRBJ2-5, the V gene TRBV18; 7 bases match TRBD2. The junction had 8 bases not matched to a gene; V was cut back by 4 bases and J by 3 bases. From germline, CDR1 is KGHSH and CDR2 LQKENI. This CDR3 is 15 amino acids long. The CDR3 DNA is TGTGCCAGCTCACGCGGGAGCCCGCAAGAAGAGACCCAGTACTTC. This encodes CASSRGSPQEETQYF.

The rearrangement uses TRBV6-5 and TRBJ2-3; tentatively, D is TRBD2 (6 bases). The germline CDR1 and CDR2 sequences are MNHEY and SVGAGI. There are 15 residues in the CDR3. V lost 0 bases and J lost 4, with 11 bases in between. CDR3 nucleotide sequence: TGTGCCAGCAGTTACTCCGGGGGTTCCTCAGATACGCAGTATTTT. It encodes CASSYSGGSSDTQYF.

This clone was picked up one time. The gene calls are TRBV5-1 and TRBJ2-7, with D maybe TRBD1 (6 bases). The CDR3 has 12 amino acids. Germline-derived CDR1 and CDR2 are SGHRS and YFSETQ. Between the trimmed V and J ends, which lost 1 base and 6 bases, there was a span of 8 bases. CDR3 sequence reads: CASSLSGVEQYF. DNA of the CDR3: TGCGCCAGCAGCTTGTCAGGGGTCGAGCAGTACTTC.

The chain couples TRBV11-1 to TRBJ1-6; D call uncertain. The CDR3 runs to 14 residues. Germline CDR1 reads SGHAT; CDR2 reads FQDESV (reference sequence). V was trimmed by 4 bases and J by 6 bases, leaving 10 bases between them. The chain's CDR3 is CASSSVQVNSPLHF. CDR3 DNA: TGTGCCAGCAGCTCGGTCCAGGTTAATTCACCCCTCCACTTT.

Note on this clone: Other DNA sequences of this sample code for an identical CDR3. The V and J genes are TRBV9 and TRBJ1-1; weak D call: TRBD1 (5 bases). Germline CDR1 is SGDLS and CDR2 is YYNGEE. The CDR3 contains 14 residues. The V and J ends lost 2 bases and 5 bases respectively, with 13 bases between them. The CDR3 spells CASSVGGVRTEAFF. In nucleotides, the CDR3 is TGTGCCAGCAGCGTCGGGGGTGTGAGGACTGAAGCTTTCTTT.

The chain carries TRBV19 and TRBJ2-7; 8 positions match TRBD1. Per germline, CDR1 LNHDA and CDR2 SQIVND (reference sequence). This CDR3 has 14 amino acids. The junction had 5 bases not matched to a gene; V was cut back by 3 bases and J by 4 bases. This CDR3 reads CASSMGQVHYEQYF. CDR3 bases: TGTGCCAGTAGTATGGGACAGGTGCATTACGAGCAGTACTTC.

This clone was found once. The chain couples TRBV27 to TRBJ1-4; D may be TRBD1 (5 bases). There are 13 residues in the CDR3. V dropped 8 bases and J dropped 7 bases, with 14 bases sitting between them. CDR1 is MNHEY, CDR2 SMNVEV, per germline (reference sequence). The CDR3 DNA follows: TGTGCCAGCTCCAGGGAAGGCACTGAAAAACTGTTTTTT. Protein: CASSREGTEKLFF.